This is a list of T cell receptor beta chains from one sample in a study of CD8 T cells in Susac syndrome. In TCRdb, the immunoSEQ multiplex PCR reads were re-called with MiXCR into one record per CDR3 protein. This table holds about 290,000 distinct CDR3 sequences, roughly 85% found once. Sequences were obtained from CD8+ T cells from PBMCs. These receptors all come from a human donor with multiple sclerosis. The CDR3 runs from the conserved cysteine through the conserved F or W. D genes are given only for firm matches. Expanded clones get a size class; other rows say once, few or many, or leave the size out.

CDR3aa	CDR3nt	v_gene	abundance	d_gene	j_gene
CASSSGGRYFYGYTF	TGTGCCAGCAGCTCCGGTGGCCGATACTTCTATGGCTACACCTTC	TRBV9	-	-	TRBJ1-2
CASSFGGTAADTQYF	TGTGCCAGCAGTTTTGGAGGGACAGCCGCAGATACGCAGTATTTT	TRBV27	-	-	TRBJ2-3
CASSSRVREASYEQYF	TGTGCCAGCAGTTCCAGGGTCAGGGAAGCTTCCTACGAGCAGTACTTC	TRBV28	-	-	TRBJ2-7
CASSHHIRYEQYF	TGTGCCAGCAGTCATCACATCCGCTACGAGCAGTACTTC	TRBV27	-	-	TRBJ2-7
CATSSARDQVEQYF	TGTGCCACCAGCAGTGCCAGGGACCAAGTTGAGCAGTACTTC	TRBV15	-	-	TRBJ2-7
CASRPDRGPGETQYF	TGTGCCAGCAGACCCGACAGGGGGCCGGGAGAGACCCAGTACTTC	TRBV12-3/TRBV12-4	-	TRBD1	TRBJ2-5
CASSQAVTGGYEQYF	TGCGCCAGCAGCCAAGCCGTGACGGGGGGCTACGAGCAGTACTTC	TRBV4-3	few	TRBD2	TRBJ2-7
CASSLDGYYEQYF	TGTGCCAGCAGCCTTGACGGCTACTACGAGCAGTACTTC	TRBV14	-	-	TRBJ2-7
CASSYRGLGYEQYF	TGTGCCAGCAGTTACAGGGGCTTGGGCTACGAGCAGTACTTC	TRBV6-5	-	-	TRBJ2-7
CASSQGQGDSYEQYF	TGCGCCAGCAGCCAAGGACAGGGAGACTCCTACGAGCAGTACTTC	TRBV4-3	once	TRBD1	TRBJ2-7